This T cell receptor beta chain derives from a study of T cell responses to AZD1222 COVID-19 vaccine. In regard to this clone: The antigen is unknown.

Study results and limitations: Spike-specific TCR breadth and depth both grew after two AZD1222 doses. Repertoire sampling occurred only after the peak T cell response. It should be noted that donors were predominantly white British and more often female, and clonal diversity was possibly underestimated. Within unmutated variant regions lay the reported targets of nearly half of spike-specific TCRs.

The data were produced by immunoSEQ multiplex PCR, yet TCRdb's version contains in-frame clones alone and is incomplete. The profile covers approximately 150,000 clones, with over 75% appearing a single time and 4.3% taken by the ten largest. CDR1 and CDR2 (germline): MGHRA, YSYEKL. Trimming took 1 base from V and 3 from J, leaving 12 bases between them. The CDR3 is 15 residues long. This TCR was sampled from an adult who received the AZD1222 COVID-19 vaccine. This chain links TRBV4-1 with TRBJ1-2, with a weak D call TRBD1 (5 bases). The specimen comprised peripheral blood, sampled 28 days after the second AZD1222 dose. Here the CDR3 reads CASSQAGGSYYGYTF. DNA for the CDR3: TGCGCCAGCAGCCAAGCGGGGGGATCCTACTATGGCTACACCTTC.